This TCR beta chain was recorded in a study of beta chain features in type 1 diabetes. Study background: Similarity in age, gender and cell yields was seen between patients and healthy donors.

The CDR3 sequence is 13 residues long. The V and J ends lost 1 base and 7 bases respectively, with 8 bases between them. Germline V gene sequence: CDR1 SGHTA, CDR2 FQGNSA. All of the isolated RNA was reverse transcribed, so expressed TCRB transcripts were sequenced. Clones were read by immunoSEQ multiplex PCR, and TCRdb kept only the in-frame ones, dropping some. This sample has hundreds of thousands of clones, with approximately 30% found just once. This clonotype originated in a man between 18 and 35 years old in good health. The V and J genes are TRBV7-2 and TRBJ2-4, with D perhaps TRBD1 (6 bases). Sequences were obtained from naive CD4+ T cells from blood. The CDR3 DNA reads as TGTGCCAGCAGCTTAGGCCAGGGGAACATTCAGTACTTC. This codes for CASSLGQGNIQYF.